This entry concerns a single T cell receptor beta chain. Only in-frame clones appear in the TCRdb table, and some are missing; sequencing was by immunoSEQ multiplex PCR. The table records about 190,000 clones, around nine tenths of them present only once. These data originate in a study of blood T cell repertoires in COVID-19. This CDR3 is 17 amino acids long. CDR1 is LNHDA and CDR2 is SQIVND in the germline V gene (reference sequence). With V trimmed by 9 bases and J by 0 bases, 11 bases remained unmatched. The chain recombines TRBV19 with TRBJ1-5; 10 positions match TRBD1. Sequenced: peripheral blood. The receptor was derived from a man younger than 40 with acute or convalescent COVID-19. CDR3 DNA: TGTGCCAGCCGCCCCCCCGGGACAGGGGTTAGCAATCAGCCCCAGCATTTT. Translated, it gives CASRPPGTGVSNQPQHF.